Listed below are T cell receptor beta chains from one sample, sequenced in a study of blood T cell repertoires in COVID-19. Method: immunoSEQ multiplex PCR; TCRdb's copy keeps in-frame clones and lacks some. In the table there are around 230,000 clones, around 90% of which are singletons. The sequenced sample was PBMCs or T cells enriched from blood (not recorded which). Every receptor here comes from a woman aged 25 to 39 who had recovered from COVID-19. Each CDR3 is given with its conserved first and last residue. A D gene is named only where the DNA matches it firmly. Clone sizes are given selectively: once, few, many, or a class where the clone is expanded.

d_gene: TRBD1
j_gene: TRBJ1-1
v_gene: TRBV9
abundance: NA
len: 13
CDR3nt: TGTGCCAGCAGCGTAACAGGGGGGACTGAAGCTTTCTTT
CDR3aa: CASSVTGGTEAFF

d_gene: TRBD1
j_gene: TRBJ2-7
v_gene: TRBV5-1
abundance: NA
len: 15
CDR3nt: TGCGCCAGCAGCTACAGGACAGGGAGCTCCTACGAGCAGTACTTC
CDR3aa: CASSYRTGSSYEQYF

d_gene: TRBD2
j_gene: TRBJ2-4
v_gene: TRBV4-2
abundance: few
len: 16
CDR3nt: TGTGCCAGCAGCCAAGAGAAGCGGGGGGGCTCCGACATTCAGTACTTC
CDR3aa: CASSQEKRGGSDIQYF

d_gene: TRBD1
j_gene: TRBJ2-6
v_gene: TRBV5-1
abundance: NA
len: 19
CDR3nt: TGCGCCAGCAGCTGGGGGACAGGGGGCCAACTCTCTGGGGCCAACGTCCTGACTTTC
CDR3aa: CASSWGTGGQLSGANVLTF

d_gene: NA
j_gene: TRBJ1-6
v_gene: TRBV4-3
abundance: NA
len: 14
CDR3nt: TGCGCCAGCAGCCCAGTACAGGGTGGCTCACCCCTCCACTTT
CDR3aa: CASSPVQGGSPLHF

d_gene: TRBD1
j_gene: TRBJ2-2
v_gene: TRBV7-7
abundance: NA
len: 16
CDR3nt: TGTGCTAGCAGCTTAGAAGGGGGCCCGGGCACCGGGGAGCTGTTTTTT
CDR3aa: CASSLEGGPGTGELFF

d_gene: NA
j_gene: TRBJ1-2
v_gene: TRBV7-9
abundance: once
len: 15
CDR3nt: TGTGCCAGCAGCTTAGGGAGGGAAACTAACTATGGCTACACCTTC
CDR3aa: CASSLGRETNYGYTF

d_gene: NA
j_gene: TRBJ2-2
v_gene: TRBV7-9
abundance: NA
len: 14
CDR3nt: TGTGCCAGCAGGCCGGGACATACCACCGGGGAGCTGTTTTTT
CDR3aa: CASRPGHTTGELFF

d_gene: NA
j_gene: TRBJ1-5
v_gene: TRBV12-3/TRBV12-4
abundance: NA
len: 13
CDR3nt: TGTGCCAGCAGTGGGGGGGCTAATCAGCCCCAGCATTTT
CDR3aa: CASSGGANQPQHF

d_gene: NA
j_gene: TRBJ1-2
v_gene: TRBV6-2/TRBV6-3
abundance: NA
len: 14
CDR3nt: TGTGCCAGCAGTTACTCTTTCGGGAGCAGTGGCTACACCTTC
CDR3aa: CASSYSFGSSGYTF

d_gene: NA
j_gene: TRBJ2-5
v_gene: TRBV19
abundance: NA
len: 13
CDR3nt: TGTGCCAGTAAACTCAATGGAGGAGAGACCCAGTACTTC
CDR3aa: CASKLNGGETQYF

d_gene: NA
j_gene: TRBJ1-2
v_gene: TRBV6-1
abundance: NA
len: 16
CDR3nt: TGTGCCAGCAGTGAAGCGTCGCAGGGGAGTGTCTATGGCTACACCTTC
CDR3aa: CASSEASQGSVYGYTF

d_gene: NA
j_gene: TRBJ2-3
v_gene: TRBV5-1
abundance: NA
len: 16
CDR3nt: TGCGCCAGCAGCCCGGGACTCGCCACACTCACAGATACGCAGTATTTT
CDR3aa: CASSPGLATLTDTQYF

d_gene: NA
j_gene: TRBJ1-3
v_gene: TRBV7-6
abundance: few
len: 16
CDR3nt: TGTGCCAGCAGCTTAGCGGGGGCCCGGGCTGGAAACACCATATATTTT
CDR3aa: CASSLAGARAGNTIYF

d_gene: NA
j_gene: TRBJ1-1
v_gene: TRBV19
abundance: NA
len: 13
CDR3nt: TGTGCCAGTAGTCAAACACCGAACACTGAAGCTTTCTTT
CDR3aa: CASSQTPNTEAFF

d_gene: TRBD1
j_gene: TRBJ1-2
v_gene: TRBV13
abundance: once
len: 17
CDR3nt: TGTGCCAGCAGCTCTCTACAGACAGGGGCCCCTAACTATGGCTACACCTTC
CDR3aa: CASSSLQTGAPNYGYTF

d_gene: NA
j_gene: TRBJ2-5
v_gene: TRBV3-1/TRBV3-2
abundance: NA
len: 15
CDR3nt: TGTGCCAGCGGAAAAGAGCGGGCCGGCCAAGAGACCCAGTACTTC
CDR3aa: CASGKERAGQETQYF

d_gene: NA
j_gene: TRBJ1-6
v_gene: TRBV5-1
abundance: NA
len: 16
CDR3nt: TGCGCCAGCAGCTTGGGACTCCGGGACATAAATTCACCCCTCCACTTT
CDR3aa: CASSLGLRDINSPLHF

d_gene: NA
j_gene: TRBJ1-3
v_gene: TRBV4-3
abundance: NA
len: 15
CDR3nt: TGCGCCAGCAGCCAAGATCCGGTCTCTGGAAACACCATATATTTT
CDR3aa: CASSQDPVSGNTIYF

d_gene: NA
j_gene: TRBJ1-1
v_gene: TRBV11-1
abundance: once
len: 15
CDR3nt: TGTGCCAGCAGCCCTCAGGGTTGGGGTGACACTGAAGCTTTCTTT
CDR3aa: CASSPQGWGDTEAFF

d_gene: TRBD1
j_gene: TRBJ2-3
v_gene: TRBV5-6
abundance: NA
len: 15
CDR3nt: TGTGCCAGCAGCTCCGGGACAGGGGAAACAGATACGCAGTATTTT
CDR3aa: CASSSGTGETDTQYF

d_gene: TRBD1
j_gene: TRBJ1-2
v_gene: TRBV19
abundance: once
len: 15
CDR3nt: TGTGCCAGTAGTGCCAAACCGGGACAGGGTTATGGCTACACCTTC
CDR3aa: CASSAKPGQGYGYTF

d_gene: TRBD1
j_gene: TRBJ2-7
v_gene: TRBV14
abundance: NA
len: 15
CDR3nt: TGTGCCAGCAGCCACTCCCGGGACAGGGTAACCGAGCAGTACTTC
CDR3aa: CASSHSRDRVTEQYF